The 27 T cell receptor beta chains below come from one sample, sequenced in a study of shared clonotypes between healthy human individuals. Here immunoSEQ multiplex PCR was the method, and the copy in TCRdb shows in-frame clones only, minus some. The repertoire consists of roughly 1,000,000 clones, with around 82% occurring once and the leading ten covering 0.5% to 0.65%. The sequencing sample was made of memory CD4+ T cells from PBMCs. This sample's subset: CD45RA-negative fraction. Every receptor here comes from a man between 18 and 29 years old in good health. Some clones in this sample may be carry-over from other donors' samples.

Of note for this clone: Additional DNA sequences in this sample encode the identical CDR3. The chain has TRBV5-4 and TRBJ2-5; no clear D gene. The CDR3 spans 13 residues. V lost 4 bases to trimming and J lost 4 bases, with 11 bases between them. Germline V CDR1 and CDR2: SGHNT, YYREEE (reference sequence). CDR3 sequence (DNA): TGTGCCAGCAGCCTCGGCCTTCGAGAGACCCAGTACTTC. This codes for CASSLGLRETQYF.

This chain links TRBV15 with TRBJ1-1, with 8 bases aligning to TRBD1. In germline, CDR1 is LNHNV, CDR2 YYDKDF (reference sequence). The junction had 19 bases not matched to a gene; V was cut back by 7 bases and J by 6 bases. This CDR3 is built from 17 residues. CDR3 nucleotide sequence: TGTGCCACCAACCGAAACGGGCAGGGGGCCTCAAACGCTGAAGCTTTCTTT. Protein: CATNRNGQGASNAEAFF. The whole variable domain, filled in from reference TRBV15 and TRBJ1-1, reads DAMVIQNPRYQVTQFGKPVTLSCSQTLNHNVMYWYQQKSSQAPKLLFHYYDKDFNNEADTPDNFQSRRPNTSFCFLDIRSPGLGDTAMYLCATNRNGQGASNAEAFFGQGTRLTVV.

The rearrangement links TRBV2 to TRBJ2-7; 12 bases agree with TRBD2. This CDR3 has 14 residues. Germline loops: CDR1 SNHLY, CDR2 FYNNEI. Losses at the gene ends were 4 bases for V and 5 bases for J; bases not matched to a gene: 3. The CDR3: CASSGLAGADEQYF. The DNA of the CDR3 is TGTGCCAGCAGTGGACTAGCGGGAGCAGACGAGCAGTACTTC.

V is TRBV7-2 and J is TRBJ1-5, with D perhaps TRBD1 (6 bases). The germline CDR1 and CDR2 sequences are SGHTA and FQGNSA. There are 13 residues in the CDR3. The V and J ends lost 5 bases and 5 bases respectively, with 10 bases between them. The CDR3 nucleotides are TGTGCCAGCAGCGCGGACAGTTATCAGCCCCAGCATTTT. Protein sequence: CASSADSYQPQHF.

The chain employs TRBV14 and TRBJ2-7; D possibly corresponds to TRBD1 (5 bases). Germline lookup yields CDR1 SGHDN and CDR2 FVKESK. The germline V and J ends were trimmed by 6 bases and 3 bases, with 12 bases remaining between them. The length of the CDR3 is 13 residues. CDR3 sequence: CASRPMGRYEQYF. DNA of the CDR3: TGTGCCAGCAGGCCTATGGGGCGCTACGAGCAGTACTTC.

V gene TRBV29-1 combines with J gene TRBJ2-7, with 9 bases aligning to TRBD2. The CDR3 runs 13 residues. V lost 5 bases, J lost 6 bases, and 8 bases stayed unmatched. Germline V gene sequence: CDR1 SQVTM, CDR2 ANQGSEA. The CDR3 is CSVSEREVIEQYF. The DNA for the CDR3 is TGCAGCGTTTCCGAGCGGGAGGTGATCGAGCAGTACTTC.

This chain uses TRBV11-3 with TRBJ2-3; D remains unclear. With 1 base removed from V and 6 bases from J, the gap between germline ends came to 11 bases. The length of the CDR3 is 14 residues. Germline values: CDR1 SGHNT, CDR2 YENEEA. CDR3 coding DNA: TGTGCCAGCAGCTTAGGTGGGCGCAGTGATACGCAGTATTTT. Translation gives CASSLGGRSDTQYF.

This chain joins TRBV6-6 and TRBJ1-4; 7 bases agree with TRBD1. Germline CDR1 reads MNHNY; CDR2 reads SVGAGI (reference sequence). The CDR3 extends over 15 amino acids. V dropped 6 bases and J dropped 3; count of bases not matched to a gene: 7. The CDR3 bases are TGTGCCAGCAGGCACCCGGGACAGCCTAATGAAAAACTGTTTTTT. As protein: CASRHPGQPNEKLFF.

CDR3: CASSQAPGRSNEKLFF. The CDR3 DNA reads as TGTGCCAGCAGCCAAGCACCGGGACGGAGCAATGAAAAACTGTTTTTT. V is TRBV4-2 and J is TRBJ1-4; D is possibly TRBD1 (5 bases). This CDR3 spans 16 amino acids. The V end was cut by 1 base, the J end by 5 bases, with 14 bases between. The germline V gene encodes CDR1 LGHNA and CDR2 YNFKEQ.

In regard to this clone: A much larger clone is a single base away; this may be a read error. CDR3 bases: TGTGCCAGCTCACCCCTAGAGACCCAGTACTTC. The encoded protein is CASSPLETQYF. V and J are TRBV18 and TRBJ2-5; no clear D gene. This CDR3 is 11 amino acids long. Trimming took off 3 bases at V and 4 bases at J, with 3 bases between the two ends. Germline CDR1 is KGHSH and CDR2 is LQKENI. Full variable domain (missing parts from reference TRBV18 and TRBJ2-5): NAGVMQNPRHLVRRRGQEARLRCSPMKGHSHVYWYRQLPEEGLKFMVYLQKENIIDESGMPKERFSAEFPKEGPSILRIQQVVRGDSAAYFCASSPLETQYFGPGTRLLVL.

The table lists this clone with a count of one. DNA for the CDR3: TGTGCCAGCAGTTTACCCGGGACTAGCGCCTTGGAGCAGTACTTC. The encoded protein is CASSLPGTSALEQYF. This chain connects TRBV28 to TRBJ2-7, with TRBD2 identical over 10 bases. This CDR3 contains 15 residues. CDR1 and CDR2 (germline): MDHEN, SYDVKM. Germline trimming cut 2 bases from V and 7 bases from J; bases unmatched to any gene: 8.

This chain uses TRBV5-4 with TRBJ2-1; 10 nucleotides match TRBD2. This CDR3 has 16 residues. CDR1 is SGHNT and CDR2 is YYREEE in the germline V gene (reference sequence). V lost 4 bases, J lost 9 bases, and 13 bases stayed unmatched. The CDR3 region is CASSPGGLAGESEQFF. CDR3 sequence (DNA): TGTGCCAGCAGCCCCGGGGGGCTAGCGGGAGAGAGTGAGCAGTTCTTC. The whole variable domain, filled in from reference TRBV5-4 and TRBJ2-1, reads ETGVTQSPTHLIKTRGQQVTLRCSSQSGHNTVSWYQQALGQGPQFIFQYYREEENGRGNFPPRFSGLQFPNYSSELNVNALELDDSALYLCASSPGGLAGESEQFFGPGTRLTVL.

This chain uses TRBV28 with TRBJ1-2; 7 bases match TRBD1. The V and J ends lost 0 bases and 4 bases, in that order; junction bases with no gene match: 14. This CDR3 is 18 amino acids long. The V gene's germline CDR1 is MDHEN and CDR2 SYDVKM. CDR3 nucleotides: TGTGCCAGCAGTTTATGGGGGCTATTGAGGGGGCGAAGCTATGGCTACACCTTC. Translation: CASSLWGLLRGRSYGYTF.

The chain combines TRBV14 with TRBJ1-4; D not certain. Germline CDR1 reads SGHDN; CDR2 reads FVKESK. The CDR3 extends over 12 amino acids. V was shortened by 3 bases and J by 8 bases, with 7 bases between the two germline ends. CDR3 in amino acids: CASSHKEEKLFF. In nucleotides, the CDR3 is TGTGCCAGCAGCCACAAGGAGGAAAAACTGTTTTTT.

This chain joins TRBV29-1 and TRBJ2-1; D unclear. Germline loops: CDR1 SQVTM, CDR2 ANQGSEA. V dropped 6 bases and J dropped 0 bases, with 12 bases sitting between them. The CDR3 runs to 14 residues. The CDR3 region is CSVLTGSSYNEQFF. As DNA, the CDR3 is TGCAGCGTCCTGACTGGAAGCTCCTACAATGAGCAGTTCTTC.

This clone was detected many times. This chain uses TRBV7-9 with TRBJ1-5; D gene uncertain. Between the trimmed V and J ends, which lost 5 bases and 5 bases, there was a span of 10 bases. CDR1 SEHNR and CDR2 FQNEAQ come from the germline V gene (reference sequence). The CDR3 consists of 13 residues. CDR3 nucleotide sequence: TGTGCCAGCAGCCCCGAGGCCTATCAGCCCCAGCATTTT. This encodes CASSPEAYQPQHF.

The gene calls are TRBV18 and TRBJ2-5; perhaps D is TRBD1 or TRBD2 (5 bases each). V lost 3 bases and J lost 1, with 9 bases in between. Germline V gives CDR1 KGHSH, CDR2 LQKENI. CDR3 length: 14 amino acids. Here the CDR3 reads CASSPTAAQETQYF. DNA of the CDR3: TGTGCCAGCTCACCGACAGCGGCCCAAGAGACCCAGTACTTC.

This clone was found once. The chain uses TRBV6-1 and TRBJ1-5; D possibly corresponds to TRBD1 (6 bases). The CDR3 runs to 13 residues. Trimming removed 10 bases at V and 3 bases at J, with 13 bases between. Germline V gene lookup returns CDR1 MNHNS and CDR2 SASEGT. CDR3 amino acids: CATHRTANQPQHF. CDR3 nucleotides: TGTGCCACCCATCGGACAGCCAATCAGCCCCAGCATTTT.

With regard to this clone: This sample also contains other DNA sequences that code for the same CDR3. The chain carries TRBV6-5 and TRBJ2-7; D gene uncertain. Germline CDR1 is MNHEY and CDR2 is SVGAGI. The V gene lost 0 bases and the J gene lost 0 bases, with 9 bases spanning the gap. This CDR3 is 15 amino acids long. CDR3 region: CASSYSFRSSYEQYF. The CDR3 DNA follows: TGTGCCAGCAGTTACTCGTTCCGGTCCTCCTACGAGCAGTACTTC.

The V and J genes are TRBV30 and TRBJ1-3; no clear D. Germline V CDR1 and CDR2: GTSNPN, SVGIG (reference sequence). This CDR3 spans 13 amino acids. V gave up 4 bases and J gave up 6 bases, with 13 bases separating them. DNA of the CDR3: TGTGCCTGGACCCCCTCGGGGAAAAACACCATATATTTT. Its protein is CAWTPSGKNTIYF.

J is TRBJ1-5 and V is TRBV7-3; no reliable D call. This CDR3 has 17 residues. Per germline, CDR1 SGHTA and CDR2 FQGTGA. V was trimmed by 4 bases and J by 7 bases, leaving 23 bases between them. Here the CDR3 reads CASSSWTLGRVGQPQHF. Here the CDR3 DNA reads TGTGCCAGCAGCTCCTGGACCCTTGGTAGAGTGGGACAGCCCCAGCATTTT.

The chain links TRBV30 to TRBJ2-5, with D possibly being TRBD2 (5 bases). CDR3 length equals 11 residues. Germline assignment: CDR1 GTSNPN and CDR2 SVGIG (reference sequence). Trimming pared 8 bases from V and 4 bases from J, leaving 11 bases between. The CDR3 sequence is CARTGGETQYF. The CDR3, as DNA: TGTGCCCGGACTGGAGGAGAGACCCAGTACTTC.

The V and J genes are TRBV4-3 and TRBJ2-4; a possible D gene is TRBD1 (6 bases). Deletions cut 1 base from V and 9 bases from J, with 13 bases between. CDR1 and CDR2 (germline): LGHNA, YSLEER. This CDR3 comprises 14 residues. The chain's CDR3 is CASSQGGRLGIQYF. The CDR3 DNA sequence: TGCGCCAGCAGCCAAGGGGGGCGCCTCGGCATTCAGTACTTC.

This clone was observed at least ten times. The chain joins TRBV2 to TRBJ2-3; D remains ambiguous. V shed 7 bases and J shed 2 bases, with 13 bases lying between them. Germline loops: CDR1 SNHLY, CDR2 FYNNEI. This CDR3 contains 14 residues. CDR3: CASTGALITDTQYF. The CDR3 coding sequence is TGTGCCAGCACAGGTGCTTTAATCACAGATACGCAGTATTTT.

This rearrangement joins TRBV5-1 to TRBJ2-5, with D possibly being TRBD1 (5 bases). The J call is doubtful: the DNA matches TRBJ2-7 better. Germline values: CDR1 SGHRS, CDR2 YFSETQ. The CDR3 loop spans 15 amino acids. The CDR3, as DNA: TGCGCCAGCAGCTTGGGTGCTCAGGGCTCCTACGAGCAGTACTTC. Amino acid sequence: CASSLGAQGSYEQYF.

V gene TRBV30 combines with J gene TRBJ2-7; tentative D call: TRBD1 (6 bases). The germline V gene encodes CDR1 GTSNPN and CDR2 SVGIG (reference sequence). Trimming removed 2 bases at V and 7 bases at J, with 15 bases between. There are 13 residues in the CDR3. This CDR3 reads CAWSREGGREQYF. The CDR3, as DNA: TGTGCCTGGAGTCGGGAAGGGGGTCGGGAGCAGTACTTC.

This rearrangement joins TRBV7-2 to TRBJ2-3, with D uncertain. Between the trimmed V and J ends, which lost 6 bases and 6 bases, there was a span of 10 bases. This CDR3 comprises 12 residues. Germline CDR1 is SGHTA and CDR2 is FQGNSA. This CDR3 is CASSLSIDTQYF. CDR3 sequence (DNA): TGTGCCAGCAGTCTTAGCATCGATACGCAGTATTTT.